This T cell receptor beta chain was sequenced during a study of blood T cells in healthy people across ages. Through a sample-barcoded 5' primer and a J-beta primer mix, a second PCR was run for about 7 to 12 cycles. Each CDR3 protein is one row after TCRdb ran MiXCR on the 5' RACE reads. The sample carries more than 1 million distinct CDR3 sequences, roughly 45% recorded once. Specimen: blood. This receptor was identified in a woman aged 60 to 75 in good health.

The CDR3 sequence is CASSVASGEQYF. Here the CDR3 DNA reads TGTGCCAGCAGCGTAGCTTCAGGCGAGCAGTACTTC. This chain links TRBV9 with TRBJ2-7; no definite D call. The V gene lost 0 bases and the J gene lost 6 bases, with 7 bases spanning the gap. The germline V gene has CDR1 SGDLS and CDR2 YYNGEE. The CDR3 length is 12 residues.